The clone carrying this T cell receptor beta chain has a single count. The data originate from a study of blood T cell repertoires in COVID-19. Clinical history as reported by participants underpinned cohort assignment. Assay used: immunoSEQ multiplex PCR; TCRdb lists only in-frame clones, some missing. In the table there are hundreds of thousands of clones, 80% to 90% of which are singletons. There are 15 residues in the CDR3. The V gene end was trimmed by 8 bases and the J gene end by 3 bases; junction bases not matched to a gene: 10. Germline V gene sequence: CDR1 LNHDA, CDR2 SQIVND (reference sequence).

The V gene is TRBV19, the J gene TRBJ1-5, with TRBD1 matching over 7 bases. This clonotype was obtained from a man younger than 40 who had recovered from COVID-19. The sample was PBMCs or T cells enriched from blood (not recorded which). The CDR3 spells CASARTGDLNQPQHF. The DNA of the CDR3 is TGTGCCAGTGCCAGAACAGGGGATCTCAATCAGCCCCAGCATTTT.